This TCR beta chain was captured in a study of regulatory T cells in long-lasting Graves disease. Broader study findings: Among the persistent patients, 2,741 public clonotypes were shared, more than the 850 to 1,000 shared among new patients. Preferential use of TRBV28, TRBJ1-2 and TRBJ2-5 was seen in persistent disease.

Time point denoted: persistent/refractory GD, antithyroid drugs over 5 years with positive TRAb. With RNA extracted from PBMCs as input, the TCR library was made. Under American Thyroid Association guidelines, Graves' disease was diagnosed. In building TCR beta libraries, iRepertoire HTBI primers were used together with Arm-PCR of CDR3 regions. MiXCR was run by TCRdb on the multiplex PCR reads, yielding one entry per CDR3 protein. The table lists approximately 440,000 distinct CDR3 sequences, less than 25% of them singletons. The V segment lost 6 bases and the J segment 7 bases; nucleotides outside the gene matches: 11. The CDR3 has 14 residues. This clonotype showed up many times. The antigen remains unidentified.

The clonotype originates from a female donor with Graves disease. Sequencing used peripheral blood mononuclear cells (PBMCs), obtained when the disease was refractory, from a patient treated with antithyroid drugs. This chain links TRBV12-3 or TRBV12-4 with TRBJ1-2, with 7 positions matching TRBD1. CDR3 DNA: TGTGCCAGCAGGCAGGGGGTCTTAGACGTTGGCTACACCTTC. Translated: CASRQGVLDVGYTF.